The 17 T cell receptor beta chains in this list originate from one sample, sequenced in a study of T cell repertoires in cytomegalovirus infection. Using its own MiXCR run on the reads, TCRdb lists one record per CDR3 protein. The sample lists some 400,000 distinct CDR3 sequences, around 32% occurring once. What was sequenced was PBMCs. These receptors came from a human donor in good health (CMV status not recorded). Some clones in this sample may be carry-over from other donors' samples.

This clonotype was observed at least ten times. The CDR3 region is CASSQIPGLANEKLFF. The CDR3, as DNA: TGTGCCAGCAGCCAAATCCCAGGGTTGGCTAATGAAAAACTGTTTTTT. This chain uses TRBV7-2 with TRBJ1-4, with D possibly TRBD1 on 5 matching bases. The CDR3 is 16 amino acids. The germline V gene has CDR1 SGHTA and CDR2 FQGNSA. Trimming shortened V by 5 bases and J by 3 bases, and 16 bases separated the two germline ends.

The J gene is TRBJ2-2, the V gene TRBV2; perhaps TRBD1 as D (6 bases). CDR3 length: 16 amino acids. CDR1 and CDR2 from the germline V gene are SNHLY and FYNNEI. The V gene lost 6 bases and the J gene lost 3 bases, with 17 bases spanning the gap. CDR3 amino acids: CASSNDMGADTGELFF. The CDR3 DNA reads as TGTGCCAGCAGCAACGACATGGGGGCGGACACCGGGGAGCTGTTTTTT.

A word on this clonotype: The junction departs from germline at one end; a sequencing error may be responsible. The CDR3 is CSSSYHTGPARAFF. The DNA for the CDR3 is TGTTCCAGCAGCTACCATACCGGCCCCGCTCGGGCTTTCTTT. This chain uses TRBV7-3 with TRBJ1-1, with D unresolved. The germline gives CDR1 SGHTA, CDR2 FQGTGA. CDR3 length: 14 amino acids.

About this clonotype itself: An end of the junction differs from the germline gene, which may be a read error. The chain employs TRBV6-5 and TRBJ1-3; 9 nucleotides agree with TRBD1. This CDR3 is 16 amino acids long. Germline loops: CDR1 MNHEY, CDR2 SVGAGI. The CDR3 loop is CASSYLQGAAGNTIYF. CDR3 sequence (DNA): TGTGCCAGCAGTTACCTACAGGGGGCTGCTGGAAACACCATCTATTTT.

This chain uses TRBV5-4 with TRBJ2-5; 15 positions agree with TRBD2. The V gene end was trimmed by 4 bases and the J gene end by 5 bases; junction bases not matched to a gene: 0. Per germline, CDR1 SGHNT and CDR2 YYREEE (reference sequence). There are 14 residues in the CDR3. CDR3 bases: TGTGCCAGCAGCGGGACTAGCGGGGGGGAGACCCAGTACTTC. It yields the protein CASSGTSGGETQYF.

This clonotype appeared many times. This chain uses TRBV7-9 with TRBJ2-1; 7 bases line up with TRBD2. This CDR3 is 15 amino acids long. The germline gives CDR1 SEHNR, CDR2 FQNEAQ (reference sequence). V shed 5 bases and J 2 bases; nucleotides not matched to a gene: 6. CDR3 loop: CASSQRGKPYNEQFF. The CDR3 coding sequence is TGTGCCAGCAGCCAGCGGGGAAAACCCTACAATGAGCAGTTCTTC. The variable domain in full, with the rest retrieved from reference TRBV7-9 and TRBJ2-1, is DTGVSQNPRHKITKRGQNVTFRCDPISEHNRLYWYRQTLGQGPEFLTYFQNEAQLEKSRLLSDRFSAERPKGSFSTLEIQRTEQGDSAMYLCASSQRGKPYNEQFFGPGTRLTVL.

The chain combines TRBV7-3 with TRBJ2-2; no reliable D call. The V gene's germline CDR1 is SGHTA and CDR2 FQGTGA. This CDR3 spans 16 amino acids. V gave up 0 bases and J gave up 1 base, with 9 bases separating them. This CDR3 reads CASSLTGNLNTGELFF. Written as DNA, the CDR3 is TGTGCCAGCAGCTTAACGGGAAACTTGAACACCGGGGAGCTGTTTTTT.

This sequence joins TRBV12-3 or TRBV12-4 and TRBJ2-2, with D perhaps matching TRBD1 or TRBD2 (6 bases each). The CDR3 spans 14 residues. The V and J ends lost 6 bases and 0 bases respectively, with 8 bases between them. The CDR3 is CASRGGTNTGELFF. The CDR3 DNA reads TGTGCCAGCAGAGGGGGGACGAACACCGGGGAGCTGTTTTTT.

The chain links TRBV19 to TRBJ1-5, with D possibly TRBD1 on 6 matching bases. The V gene's germline CDR1 is LNHDA and CDR2 SQIVND (reference sequence). This CDR3 is 13 amino acids long. V was pared by 6 bases and J by 4 bases, with 10 bases between. Here the CDR3 reads CASRDRVNQPQHF. The CDR3 DNA follows: TGTGCCAGTAGGGACAGAGTTAATCAGCCCCAGCATTTT.

The V gene is TRBV7-2, the J gene TRBJ2-3; no firm D call. Trimming removed 2 bases from V and 3 bases from J, with 12 bases in between. Germline CDR1 reads SGHTA; CDR2 reads FQGNSA. The CDR3 consists of 15 residues. Written as DNA, the CDR3 is TGTGCCAGCAGCTTACTGAGAAAGGCGACAGATACGCAGTATTTT. Translation: CASSLLRKATDTQYF.

This clonotype was observed a few times. This sequence joins TRBV7-3 and TRBJ2-5; D is unclear. This CDR3 is 13 amino acids long. V lost 2 bases to trimming and J lost 9 bases, with 13 bases between them. Germline-derived CDR1 and CDR2 are SGHTA and FQGTGA. The CDR3 region is CASSLAGAEAQYF. Here the CDR3 DNA reads TGTGCCAGCAGCTTAGCCGGTGCTGAGGCCCAGTACTTC. Variable domain in full (rest from reference TRBV7-3 and TRBJ2-5): GAGVSQTPSNKVTEKGKYVELRCDPISGHTALYWYRQSLGQGPEFLIYFQGTGAADDSGLPNDRFFAVRPEGSVSTLKIQRTERGDSAVYLCASSLAGAEAQYFGPGTRLLVL.

This clonotype has only one observation. The chain employs TRBV7-2 and TRBJ2-3, with TRBD2 matching over 9 bases. Germline V gene data show CDR1 as SGHTA and CDR2 as FQGNSA. CDR3 length: 19 residues. J was trimmed by 6 bases and V by 1 base; bases with no gene match: 17. CDR3 nucleotide sequence: TGTACCAGCAGCTTAGGACGAGGGACTAGCACCCCAATTGGGGATACGCAGTATTTT. The encoded protein is CTSSLGRGTSTPIGDTQYF.

The J gene is TRBJ1-2, the V gene TRBV12-5, with D possibly being TRBD1 (6 bases). V was shortened by 3 bases and J by 5 bases, with 10 bases between the two germline ends. The CDR3 contains 13 residues. CDR1 LGHNT and CDR2 FRNRAP come from the germline V gene. CDR3 amino acids: CASGLNTGYGYTF. CDR3 DNA: TGTGCTAGTGGTTTAAACACAGGGTATGGCTACACCTTC.

The chain links TRBV20-1 to TRBJ2-5; D assignment may be TRBD1 or TRBD2 (5 bases each). V was shortened by 4 bases and J by 2 bases, with 11 bases between the two germline ends. Per the germline V gene, CDR1 is DFQATT and CDR2 is SNEGSKA (reference sequence). This CDR3 contains 13 residues. The CDR3 spells CSANPGRQETQYF. The CDR3 coding sequence is TGCAGTGCTAACCCGGGACGACAAGAGACCCAGTACTTC.

This clonotype was seen many times. This chain links TRBV6-1 with TRBJ2-7; 8 nucleotides agree with TRBD2. CDR3 length: 16 amino acids. Germline V gene data show CDR1 as MNHNS and CDR2 as SASEGT. The ends lost 2 bases at V and 2 bases at J; junction bases unmatched: 8. CDR3 bases: TGTGCCAGCAGTGAATTTCGGGGGGGGTTCCCCTACGAGCAGTACTTC. Amino acids: CASSEFRGGFPYEQYF.

This clonotype was detected many times. The rearrangement uses TRBV12-3 or TRBV12-4 and TRBJ2-3; maybe TRBD1 (5 bases). The V gene lost 1 base and the J gene lost 1 base, with 12 bases spanning the gap. This CDR3 region has 16 residues. The DNA for the CDR3 is TGTGCCAGCAGTTTAGGTGTAGGCAGGGGCACAGATACGCAGTATTTT. Translating gives CASSLGVGRGTDTQYF.

This clonotype was found a few times. The rearrangement joins TRBV19 to TRBJ1-5; weak D call: TRBD1 (6 bases). The CDR3 has 16 amino acids. Germline V lookup: CDR1 LNHDA, CDR2 SQIVND (reference sequence). V lost 2 bases, J lost 6 bases, and 17 bases lay in between. The CDR3 DNA is TGTGCCAGTAGTATAAGGGTTTCAGGGGTAAGTCAGCCCCAGCATTTT. Its protein is CASSIRVSGVSQPQHF.